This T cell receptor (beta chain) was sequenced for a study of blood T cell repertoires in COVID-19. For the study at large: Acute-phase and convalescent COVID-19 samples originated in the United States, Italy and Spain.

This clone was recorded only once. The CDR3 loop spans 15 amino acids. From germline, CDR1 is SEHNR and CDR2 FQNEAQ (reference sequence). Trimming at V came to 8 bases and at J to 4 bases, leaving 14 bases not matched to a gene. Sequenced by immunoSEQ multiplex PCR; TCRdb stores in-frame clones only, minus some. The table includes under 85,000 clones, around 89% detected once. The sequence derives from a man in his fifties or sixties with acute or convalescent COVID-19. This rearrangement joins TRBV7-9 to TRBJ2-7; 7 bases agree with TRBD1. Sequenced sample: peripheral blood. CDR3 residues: CASPPTGTDVYEQYF. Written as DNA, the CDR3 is TGTGCCAGCCCCCCCACCGGGACAGATGTATACGAGCAGTACTTC. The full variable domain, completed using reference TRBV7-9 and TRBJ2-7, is DTGVSQNPRHKITKRGQNVTFRCDPISEHNRLYWYRQTLGQGPEFLTYFQNEAQLEKSRLLSDRFSAERPKGSFSTLEIQRTEQGDSAMYLCASPPTGTDVYEQYFGPGTRLTVT.